One sample yielded the 20 T cell receptor beta chains listed below, sequenced in a study of cytomegalovirus exposure and HLA in healthy donors. The PCR was carried out with 60 Vbeta primers and 13 Jbeta primers. Sequencing used immunoSEQ multiplex PCR; TCRdb keeps in-frame clones, though not all of them. The data contain 200,000 to 300,000 clones, 70% to 90% of them seen just once; the ten biggest clones take up 1.5% to 2.5%. Sequencing input: PBMCs. The receptor source for this set is a woman between 40 and 55 years old in good health and CMV-seropositive.

The chain employs TRBV6-5 and TRBJ1-4; 9 nucleotides agree with TRBD1. There are 13 residues in the CDR3. The germline gives CDR1 MNHEY, CDR2 SVGAGI. V was pared by 8 bases and J by 8 bases, with 6 bases of the junction left unmatched. CDR3 sequence: CASVGQGSEKLFF. For the CDR3, the DNA is TGTGCCAGCGTGGGACAGGGTTCGGAAAAACTGTTTTTT.

The V gene is TRBV19, the J gene TRBJ2-1; 7 nucleotides match TRBD1. There are 12 residues in the CDR3. The trim removed 6 bases at V and 9 bases at J, leaving 5 bases unmatched. Looked up from germline, CDR1 is LNHDA and CDR2 is SQIVND (reference sequence). The CDR3 sequence is CASRDRLGEQFF. The CDR3 DNA reads TGTGCCAGTAGGGACAGGCTGGGTGAGCAGTTCTTC. Complete variable domain (other parts from reference TRBV19 and TRBJ2-1): DGGITQSPKYLFRKEGQNVTLSCEQNLNHDAMYWYRQDPGQGLRLIYYSQIVNDFQKGDIAEGYSVSREKKESFPLTVTSAQKNPTAFYLCASRDRLGEQFFGPGTRLTVL.

This chain links TRBV9 with TRBJ2-2, with D maybe TRBD2 (6 bases). There are 15 residues in the CDR3. The V gene lost 0 bases and the J gene lost 4 bases, with 10 bases spanning the gap. CDR1 and CDR2 from the germline V gene are SGDLS and YYNGEE. The DNA of the CDR3 is TGTGCCAGCAGCGTAGGTGGGGGGACCACCGGGGAGCTGTTTTTT. Protein: CASSVGGGTTGELFF.

J is TRBJ2-5 and V is TRBV4-3; 11 bases align to TRBD2. Germline assignment: CDR1 LGHNA and CDR2 YSLEER. V lost 4 bases and J lost 0; bases outside the gene matches: 1. The CDR3 is 15 amino acids. The CDR3 spells CASSPGLADQETQYF. The CDR3, as DNA: TGCGCCAGCAGCCCGGGACTAGCGGACCAAGAGACCCAGTACTTC.

The V call is TRBV4-3, the J call TRBJ2-1, with TRBD2 identical over 8 bases. The trim removed 4 bases at V and 7 bases at J, leaving 15 bases unmatched. Germline CDR1 and CDR2: LGHNA and YSLEER. CDR3 size: 17 residues. CDR3 amino acids: CASSRDELGRGGNEQFF. For the CDR3, the DNA is TGCGCCAGCAGCCGAGACGAGTTAGGGCGCGGGGGGAATGAGCAGTTCTTC.

The chain recombines TRBV28 with TRBJ2-7, with D possibly being TRBD1 (5 bases). Trimming removed 4 bases from V and 1 base from J, with 11 bases in between. CDR1 MDHEN and CDR2 SYDVKM come from the germline V gene. CDR3 length equals 14 residues. CDR3: CASSSTGPSYEQYF. The CDR3 nucleotides are TGTGCCAGCAGTTCAACAGGCCCTTCCTACGAGCAGTACTTC. Looking up the rest from reference TRBV28 and TRBJ2-7 gives the full variable domain: DVKVTQSSRYLVKRTGEKVFLECVQDMDHENMFWYRQDPGLGLRLIYFSYDVKMKEKGDIPEGYSVSREKKERFSLILESASTNQTSMYLCASSSTGPSYEQYFGPGTRLTVT.

This clone was observed a single time. V and J are TRBV7-2 and TRBJ2-5; 11 bases map to TRBD2. Germline V gene lookup returns CDR1 SGHTA and CDR2 FQGNSA. This CDR3 has 15 residues. The ends lost 5 bases at V and 5 bases at J; junction bases unmatched: 7. The CDR3 region is CASSLGTSGPETQYF. Written as DNA, the CDR3 is TGTGCCAGCAGCCTAGGGACTAGCGGACCGGAGACCCAGTACTTC. Using reference TRBV7-2 and TRBJ2-5 for the parts outside the CDR3, the full variable domain is GAGVSQSPSNKVTEKGKDVELRCDPISGHTALYWYRQSLGQGLEFLIYFQGNSAPDKSGLPSDRFSAERTGGSVSTLTIQRTQQEDSAVYLCASSLGTSGPETQYFGPGTRLLVL.

The chain joins TRBV5-6 to TRBJ1-1; tentative D call: TRBD1 (5 bases). This CDR3 has 12 residues. Trimming shortened V by 3 bases and J by 4 bases, and 7 bases separated the two germline ends. CDR1 SGHDT and CDR2 YYEEEE come from the germline V gene. CDR3 sequence reads: CASSSQGTEAFF. The DNA of the CDR3 is TGTGCCAGCAGCTCCCAGGGCACTGAAGCTTTCTTT.

The chain combines TRBV5-1 with TRBJ2-1, with 8 positions matching TRBD2. The CDR3 covers 16 residues. CDR1 and CDR2 (germline): SGHRS, YFSETQ. V shed 2 bases, J shed 8 bases, and the junction held 12 bases outside the gene matches. The CDR3 loop is CASSFPTGGPLDEQFF. CDR3 nucleotide sequence: TGCGCCAGCAGCTTCCCTACGGGAGGGCCTCTGGATGAGCAGTTCTTC.

Only one count was recorded for this clone. The chain joins TRBV28 to TRBJ2-7; 9 bases map to TRBD2. Germline V CDR1 and CDR2: MDHEN, SYDVKM. The CDR3 totals 15 residues. Losses at the gene ends were 6 bases for V and 0 bases for J; bases not matched to a gene: 6. CDR3 coding DNA: TGTGCCAGCAGCCGGACTAGCGTAAGCTCCTACGAGCAGTACTTC. Its translation: CASSRTSVSSYEQYF. The full variable domain, its missing parts supplied by reference TRBV28 and TRBJ2-7, is DVKVTQSSRYLVKRTGEKVFLECVQDMDHENMFWYRQDPGLGLRLIYFSYDVKMKEKGDIPEGYSVSREKKERFSLILESASTNQTSMYLCASSRTSVSSYEQYFGPGTRLTVT.

V usage is TRBV20-1 and J usage is TRBJ1-1, with D possibly matching TRBD1 (5 bases). The CDR3 totals 11 residues. The germline V gene has CDR1 DFQATT and CDR2 SNEGSKA (reference sequence). CDR3 DNA sequence: TGCAGGGGGAGGGGCGGGGAGGTAGCTTTCTTT. This gives the protein CRGRGGEVAFF.

The chain uses TRBV10-3 and TRBJ2-7, with 9 bases matching TRBD1. V lost 3 bases and J lost 12; bases outside the gene matches: 15. The CDR3 extends over 15 amino acids. CDR1 and CDR2 from the germline V gene are ENHRY and SYGVKD. The CDR3 DNA is TGTGCCATCAGTGACCCGGGACAGGGTAAACCCCAGCGGTACTTC. The encoded protein is CAISDPGQGKPQRYF.

V is TRBV28 and J is TRBJ2-3, with 13 bases aligning to TRBD2. CDR3 length: 15 amino acids. Germline CDR1 is MDHEN and CDR2 is SYDVKM. With 8 bases clipped from V and 5 bases from J, the junction kept 7 bases outside the gene matches. This CDR3 reads CASGLLAGGEDTQYF. CDR3 sequence (DNA): TGTGCCAGCGGACTACTAGCGGGGGGGGAAGATACGCAGTATTTT.

This clone was seen only a few times. V usage is TRBV7-9 and J usage is TRBJ2-2; D is possibly TRBD2 (5 bases). This CDR3 has 15 amino acids. In germline, CDR1 is SEHNR, CDR2 FQNEAQ (reference sequence). The V end was cut by 3 bases, the J end by 2 bases, with 10 bases between. CDR3 in amino acids: CASSFGAENTGELFF. The DNA for the CDR3 is TGTGCCAGCAGCTTCGGAGCGGAAAACACCGGGGAGCTGTTTTTT.

J is TRBJ1-3 and V is TRBV7-2, with 8 bases matching TRBD1. Germline CDR1 SGHTA, CDR2 FQGNSA. This CDR3 contains 16 residues. Trimming took 5 bases from V and 4 from J; bases not matched to a gene: 10. CDR3: CASSTRQGLSGNTIYF. CDR3 DNA sequence: TGTGCCAGCAGCACCCGACAGGGGTTGAGCGGAAACACCATATATTTT.

V gene TRBV28 combines with J gene TRBJ2-7; D is ambiguous. V gave up 1 base and J gave up 2 bases, with 6 bases separating them. Germline V lookup: CDR1 MDHEN, CDR2 SYDVKM. CDR3 length: 13 residues. The CDR3 here is CASSLSPTYEQYF. The CDR3 region has the DNA TGTGCCAGCAGTTTATCCCCCACCTACGAGCAGTACTTC.

This rearrangement joins TRBV5-1 to TRBJ2-7, with D possibly matching TRBD2 (5 bases). CDR3 size: 12 residues. Germline V gene sequence: CDR1 SGHRS, CDR2 YFSETQ. V gave up 5 bases and J gave up 3 bases, with 9 bases separating them. In DNA form, the CDR3 reads TGCGCCAGCAGGGACGGGATCTACGAGCAGTACTTC. Its translation: CASRDGIYEQYF. Looking up the rest from reference TRBV5-1 and TRBJ2-7 gives the full variable domain: KAGVTQTPRYLIKTRGQQVTLSCSPISGHRSVSWYQQTPGQGLQFLFEYFSETQRNKGNFPGRFSGRQFSNSRSEMNVSTLELGDSALYLCASRDGIYEQYFGPGTRLTVT.

The chain links TRBV28 to TRBJ1-1; possible D gene TRBD1, 5 bases. In germline, CDR1 is MDHEN, CDR2 SYDVKM. The ends were cut back, 6 bases at V and 6 bases at J, with 17 bases in the middle. The CDR3 runs 14 residues. CDR3 DNA sequence: TGTGCCAGCAGCCTAGGGGCCGGTTTTGCTGAAGCTTTCTTT. Translation gives CASSLGAGFAEAFF.

The genes are TRBV5-1 and TRBJ2-7; TRBD2 matches 9 bases. Germline CDR1 is SGHRS and CDR2 is YFSETQ. This CDR3 is 17 amino acids long. The ends lost 6 bases at V and 3 bases at J; junction bases unmatched: 16. The CDR3 protein is CASTGGGRGPGGYEQYF. In DNA form, the CDR3 reads TGCGCCAGCACAGGCGGCGGGAGGGGACCGGGGGGCTACGAGCAGTACTTC.

CDR3 in DNA: TGTGCCAGCAGCCGAGGGACACCGAATGAGCAGTTCTTC. Translating it yields CASSRGTPNEQFF. The J gene is TRBJ2-1, the V gene TRBV11-3; TRBD1 might be the D (6 bases). The CDR3 sequence is 13 residues long. V shed 5 bases and J shed 7 bases, with 12 bases lying between them. Germline V gene lookup returns CDR1 SGHNT and CDR2 YENEEA.